The 12 T cell receptor beta chains reported below all come from one sample, sequenced in a study of regulatory T cells in long-lasting Graves disease. The TCR beta library used iRepertoire HTBI primers with Arm-PCR amplification of CDR3. In TCRdb, the multiplex PCR reads were re-called with MiXCR into one record per CDR3 protein. The repertoire has a few hundred thousand distinct CDR3 sequences, 20% to 25% of them found once; the top ten carry about 27%. As for time point: persistent/refractory GD, antithyroid drugs over 5 years with positive TRAb. Extracted RNA from PBMCs served as the source of the TCR library. The input for sequencing was peripheral blood mononuclear cells (PBMCs), taken when the disease was refractory, from a patient treated with antithyroid drugs. These receptors were collected from a female donor with Graves disease.

A remark on this clonotype: With a much larger clone just one base away, this may be a read error. The V and J genes are TRBV15 and TRBJ2-7, with 10 bases identical to TRBD1. The CDR3 extends over 13 amino acids. In germline, CDR1 is LNHNV, CDR2 YYDKDF (reference sequence). V trimming: 11 bases; J trimming: 11 bases; junction bases outside the gene matches: 15. Here the CDR3 reads CAAARDRGIGKYF. DNA for the CDR3: TGTGCCGCCGCTCGGGACAGGGGAATCGGGAAGTACTTC.

In this sample, this clonotype turned up once. This rearrangement joins TRBV30 to TRBJ2-2; TRBD1 agrees at 8 bases. This CDR3 spans 14 amino acids. Germline V CDR1 and CDR2: GTSNPN, SVGIG (reference sequence). V shed 5 bases and J 3 bases; nucleotides not matched to a gene: 5. DNA for the CDR3: TGTGCCTGGGACAGGGGATCGGACACCGGGGAGCTGTTTTTT. The encoded protein is CAWDRGSDTGELFF.

This clonotype was seen at least ten times. J is TRBJ2-7 and V is TRBV20-1, with 8 bases matching TRBD2. Trimming removed 6 bases from V and 2 bases from J; junction bases left unmatched: 15. Germline CDR1 and CDR2: DFQATT and SNEGSKA (reference sequence). The CDR3 length is 16 residues. The CDR3 spells CSARKTLAGTPYEQYF. In DNA form, the CDR3 reads TGCAGTGCCAGGAAGACTTTAGCGGGGACGCCCTACGAGCAGTACTTC.

This clonotype has a count of ten or more. The CDR3 is CASSADRRGTEAFF. CDR3 nucleotides: TGTGCCAGCAGCGCTGACAGAAGGGGCACTGAAGCTTTCTTT. The chain links TRBV2 to TRBJ1-1, with D maybe TRBD1 (5 bases). The CDR3 covers 14 residues. The V end was cut by 6 bases, the J end by 4 bases, with 15 bases between. Germline loops: CDR1 SNHLY, CDR2 FYNNEI. The full variable domain, rest sourced from reference TRBV2 and TRBJ1-1, is EPEVTQTPSHQVTQMGQEVILRCVPISNHLYFYWYRQILGQKVEFLVSFYNNEISEKSEIFDDQFSVERPDGSNFTLKIRSTKLEDSAMYFCASSADRRGTEAFFGQGTRLTVV.

The rearrangement links TRBV5-6 to TRBJ2-7; TRBD2 might be the D (6 bases). The CDR3 extends over 14 amino acids. CDR1 SGHDT and CDR2 YYEEEE come from the germline V gene. With 4 bases removed from V and 4 bases from J, the gap between germline ends came to 15 bases. The CDR3 DNA follows: TGTGCCAGCAGCCGCGGGGCGGGTGGGTACGAGCAGTACTTC. Its protein product is CASSRGAGGYEQYF.

A few counts support this clonotype. This rearrangement joins TRBV7-9 to TRBJ1-4, with D possibly matching TRBD1 (5 bases). Germline V gene lookup returns CDR1 SEHNR and CDR2 FQNEAQ (reference sequence). The length of the CDR3 is 13 residues. The ends were cut back, 3 bases at V and 9 bases at J, with 11 bases in the middle. The chain's CDR3 is CASSFQTAKKLFF. CDR3 coding DNA: TGTGCCAGCAGCTTTCAGACAGCCAAAAAACTGTTTTTT.

The chain uses TRBV5-5 and TRBJ2-5; the D call may be TRBD1 or TRBD2 (6 bases each). V lost 4 bases to trimming and J lost 2 bases, with 18 bases between them. CDR3 size: 16 residues. From germline, CDR1 is SGHKS and CDR2 YYEKEE (reference sequence). The CDR3 nucleotides read TGTGCCAGCAGCGCCGGGGGCCGCGGATGGCAAGAGACCCAGTACTTC. The encoded protein is CASSAGGRGWQETQYF.

The chain recombines TRBV28 with TRBJ2-1; D is possibly TRBD2 (5 bases). The CDR3 length is 14 residues. The V and J ends lost 5 bases and 5 bases respectively, with 13 bases between them. Germline V lookup: CDR1 MDHEN, CDR2 SYDVKM. CDR3 in DNA: TGTGCCAGCAGTCTGGGAGCGAGACACAATGAGCAGTTCTTC. Translation gives CASSLGARHNEQFF.

The chain combines TRBV19 with TRBJ1-2, with D possibly being TRBD1 (5 bases). Between the trimmed V and J ends, which lost 3 bases and 6 bases, there was a span of 14 bases. This CDR3 is 14 amino acids long. Germline V gene sequence: CDR1 LNHDA, CDR2 SQIVND (reference sequence). The CDR3 region is CASSIPGLGNGYTF. The CDR3 DNA reads as TGTGCCAGTAGTATTCCAGGGCTGGGGAATGGCTACACCTTC.

This clonotype appeared many times. V and J are TRBV15 and TRBJ2-4, with a weak D call TRBD2 (6 bases). The CDR3 is made up of 16 amino acids. Germline values: CDR1 LNHNV, CDR2 YYDKDF (reference sequence). Trimming took off 5 bases at V and 3 bases at J, with 17 bases between the two ends. CDR3 amino acids: CATSPGQRVGKNIQYF. The CDR3 nucleotides are TGTGCCACCAGCCCGGGCCAGCGGGTGGGCAAAAACATTCAGTACTTC.

The rearrangement uses TRBV7-9 and TRBJ2-7; D not resolved. The germline gives CDR1 SEHNR, CDR2 FQNEAQ (reference sequence). The CDR3 sequence is 14 residues long. Deletions cut 3 bases from V and 0 bases from J, with 9 bases between. This CDR3 is CASSFDADSYEQYF. The CDR3, as DNA: TGTGCCAGCAGCTTCGACGCAGACTCCTACGAGCAGTACTTC.

This clonotype was seen repeatedly, ten times or more. This chain joins TRBV7-8 and TRBJ1-4; unclear D gene. The CDR3 is 14 amino acids. V was trimmed by 5 bases and J by 4 bases, leaving 11 bases between them. Germline assignment: CDR1 SGHVS and CDR2 FQNEAQ. CDR3 sequence: CASSPGRNNEKLFF. The CDR3 nucleotides read TGTGCCAGCAGCCCCGGACGGAATAATGAAAAACTGTTTTTT. The whole variable domain, remainder taken from reference TRBV7-8 and TRBJ1-4, is GAGVSQSPRYKVAKRGQDVALRCDPISGHVSLFWYQQALGQGPEFLTYFQNEAQLDKSGLPSDRFFAERPEGSVSTLKIQRTQQEDSAVYLCASSPGRNNEKLFFGSGTQLSVL.